One sample yielded the 15 T cell receptor beta chains listed below, sequenced in a study of T-cell memory formation after mild COVID-19. MiXCR was run by TCRdb on the 5' RACE reads, yielding one entry per CDR3 protein. The sample lists around 340,000 distinct CDR3 sequences; over 13% were seen once. What was sequenced was PBMCs or a T cell subset sorted from them (not recorded which). The receptors stem from a young man who had mild COVID-19 (a few samples of this study predate the infection). Cell type and time point are not known.

V is TRBV5-6 and J is TRBJ1-6; 8 bases align to TRBD1. V shed 0 bases, J shed 3 bases, and the junction held 2 bases outside the gene matches. The length of the CDR3 is 16 residues. The germline V gene encodes CDR1 SGHDT and CDR2 YYEEEE. In DNA, the CDR3 is TGTGCCAGCAGCTTGGGACAGGGGATCTATAATTCACCCCTCCACTTT. This codes for CASSLGQGIYNSPLHF.

The chain has TRBV29-1 and TRBJ1-1; no firm D call. Per germline, CDR1 SQVTM and CDR2 ANQGSEA. Trimming cost V 7 bases and J 10 bases, with 16 bases left between them. The CDR3 runs 11 residues. The CDR3 reads CSGGSRETAFF. CDR3 DNA: TGCAGCGGTGGATCGAGGGAGACAGCTTTCTTT.

This clonotype was detected a few times. Its ends do not fully match the called genes, so a read error is possible. This chain joins TRBV6-5 and TRBJ2-3, with D perhaps matching TRBD2 (5 bases). The CDR3 contains 13 residues. CDR1 is MNHEY, CDR2 SVGAGI, per germline. This CDR3 is CASSHSRRDTQYF. In DNA form, the CDR3 reads TGTGCCAGCAGTCACTCGAGGAGGGATACGCAGTATTTT.

This chain connects TRBV7-3 to TRBJ2-1; TRBD1 is a possible D gene (5 bases). With 0 bases removed from V and 3 bases from J, the gap between germline ends came to 12 bases. CDR1 is SGHTA, CDR2 FQGTGA, per germline. The CDR3 loop spans 16 amino acids. Here the CDR3 reads CASSLTPPGHYNEQFF. The DNA of the CDR3 is TGTGCCAGCAGCTTAACCCCCCCAGGGCACTACAATGAGCAGTTCTTC.

This chain connects TRBV10-3 to TRBJ1-5, with D unclear. This CDR3 is 13 amino acids long. Germline lookup yields CDR1 ENHRY and CDR2 SYGVKD. V shed 3 bases and J shed 3 bases, with 6 bases lying between them. CDR3 DNA sequence: TGTGCCATCAGTGACGGTCACAATCAGCCCCAGCATTTT. This encodes CAISDGHNQPQHF.

This clonotype was seen ten or more times. The genes are TRBV18 and TRBJ2-2, with TRBD1 identical over 7 bases. Germline V gene lookup returns CDR1 KGHSH and CDR2 LQKENI. The CDR3 has 14 residues. V trimming: 6 bases; J trimming: 3 bases; junction bases outside the gene matches: 4. The CDR3 DNA reads as TGTGCCAGCTCGCAAGGGACAGACACCGGGGAGCTGTTTTTT. Translation: CASSQGTDTGELFF.

This clonotype was observed a handful of times. The CDR3 reads CASSQATGDGETQYF. CDR3 sequence (DNA): TGTGCCAGCAGCCAAGCAACGGGGGACGGGGAGACCCAGTACTTC. The chain couples TRBV4-2 to TRBJ2-5, with D tentatively TRBD2 (6 bases). Per germline, CDR1 LGHNA and CDR2 YNFKEQ. This CDR3 is built from 15 residues. Trimming pared 1 base from V and 5 bases from J, leaving 14 bases between.

This clonotype has ten or more counts. The chain carries TRBV6-5 and TRBJ2-1; TRBD2 aligns across 14 bases. This CDR3 has 17 residues. From germline, CDR1 is MNHEY and CDR2 SVGAGI. The J segment lost 0 bases and the V segment lost 3 bases, leaving 1 base of the junction unmatched. CDR3 amino acids: CASSYGLAGGSYNEQFF. Here the CDR3 DNA reads TGTGCCAGCAGTTATGGACTAGCGGGGGGCTCCTACAATGAGCAGTTCTTC.

The table lists this clonotype with many counts. This rearrangement joins TRBV24-1 to TRBJ2-1; 9 nucleotides line up with TRBD1. The CDR3 is 15 residues long. V trimming: 4 bases; J trimming: 0 bases; junction bases outside the gene matches: 0. Germline lookup yields CDR1 KGHDR and CDR2 SFDVKD. CDR3 sequence reads: CATSETGGSYNEQFF. The CDR3, as DNA: TGTGCCACCAGTGAGACAGGGGGCTCCTACAATGAGCAGTTCTTC.

The V call is TRBV27, the J call TRBJ2-5, with 7 bases fitting TRBD2. The CDR3 has 13 residues. CDR1 and CDR2 from the germline V gene are MNHEY and SMNVEV (reference sequence). The junction had 9 bases not matched to a gene; V was cut back by 9 bases and J by 5 bases. The CDR3 DNA sequence: TGTGCCAGGAAGGGAGGGGCGCGTGAGACCCAGTACTTC. This gives the protein CARKGGARETQYF.

This sequence joins TRBV3-1 and TRBJ1-5, with 8 bases that match TRBD1. The germline gives CDR1 LGHDT, CDR2 YNNKEL (reference sequence). The CDR3 is 13 residues long. With V trimmed by 4 bases and J by 6 bases, 2 bases remained unmatched. This chain's CDR3 is CASSRDRFQPQHF. For the CDR3, the DNA is TGTGCCAGCAGCCGGGACAGGTTTCAGCCCCAGCATTTT.

This clonotype has just a few counts. The genes are TRBV6-5 and TRBJ1-1, with TRBD1 matching over 10 bases. V gave up 6 bases and J gave up 3 bases; unmatched junction bases: 4. This CDR3 has 14 amino acids. Germline lookup yields CDR1 MNHEY and CDR2 SVGAGI. CDR3 sequence: CASSDRGLDTEAFF. In nucleotides, the CDR3 is TGTGCCAGCAGCGACAGGGGGCTGGACACTGAAGCTTTCTTT.

This clonotype was seen a few times. This chain joins TRBV5-5 and TRBJ2-7; D is uncertain. CDR1 and CDR2 (germline): SGHKS, YYEKEE (reference sequence). This CDR3 is 14 amino acids long. V shed 0 bases and J shed 4 bases, with 11 bases lying between them. The CDR3 bases are TGTGCCAGCAGCTTGGATGGGCTGAGATACGAGCAGTACGTC. This translates into CASSLDGLRYEQYV.

The CDR3 region is CASSPFRLEGYTF. In DNA, the CDR3 is TGTGCCAGCAGCCCCTTTCGTCTGGAAGGCTACACCTTC. V gene TRBV3-1 combines with J gene TRBJ1-2; the D is unclear. The CDR3 has 13 amino acids. CDR1 and CDR2 (germline): LGHDT, YNNKEL (reference sequence). With 4 bases removed from V and 8 bases from J, the gap between germline ends came to 14 bases. The variable domain in full, completed from reference TRBV3-1 and TRBJ1-2, reads DTAVSQTPKYLVTQMGNDKSIKCEQNLGHDTMYWYKQDSKKFLKIMFSYNNKELIINETVPNRFSPKSPDKAHLNLHINSLELGDSAVYFCASSPFRLEGYTFGSGTRLTVV.

This clonotype was detected only a few times. The chain is built from TRBV2 and TRBJ2-1; TRBD2 agrees at 8 bases. Germline CDR1 reads SNHLY; CDR2 reads FYNNEI. This CDR3 contains 14 residues. The V and J ends lost 3 bases and 10 bases, in that order; junction bases with no gene match: 8. The CDR3 coding sequence is TGTGCCAGCAGTGACCGAGCGGGGGTGGAGGAGCAGTTCTTC. Translating gives CASSDRAGVEEQFF.